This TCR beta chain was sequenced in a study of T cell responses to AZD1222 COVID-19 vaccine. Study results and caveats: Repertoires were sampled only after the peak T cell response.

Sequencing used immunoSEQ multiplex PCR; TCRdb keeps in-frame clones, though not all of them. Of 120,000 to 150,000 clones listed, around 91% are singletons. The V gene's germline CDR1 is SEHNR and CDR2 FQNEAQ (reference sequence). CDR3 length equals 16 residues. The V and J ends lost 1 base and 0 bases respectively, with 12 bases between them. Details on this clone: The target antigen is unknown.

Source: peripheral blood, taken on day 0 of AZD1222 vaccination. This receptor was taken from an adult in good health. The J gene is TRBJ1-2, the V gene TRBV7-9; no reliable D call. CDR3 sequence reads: CASSLVTAEANYGYTF. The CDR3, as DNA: TGTGCCAGCAGCTTAGTTACGGCAGAAGCTAACTATGGCTACACCTTC.